This paragraph reports one TCR beta chain. Investigators performed immunoSEQ version v3.0 at survey level. Profiled with immunoSEQ multiplex PCR; TCRdb holds only in-frame clones, not every one. Here the sample spans fewer than 20,000 clones, 78% being singletons. The sample comes from a study of long-term antiretroviral therapy in people with HIV. This clonotype originated in a woman in her 50s with HIV. The sequencing here drew on unsorted PBMCs, taken 0.3 years after starting antiretroviral therapy.

This CDR3 is CASSPVEKNTEAFF. CDR3 nucleotide sequence: TGTGCCAGCTCGCCGGTAGAGAAGAACACTGAAGCTTTCTTT. The chain has TRBV18 and TRBJ1-1; D is undetermined. Germline V gives CDR1 KGHSH, CDR2 LQKENI. Trimming shortened V by 6 bases and J by 1 base, and 12 bases separated the two germline ends. This CDR3 spans 14 amino acids.